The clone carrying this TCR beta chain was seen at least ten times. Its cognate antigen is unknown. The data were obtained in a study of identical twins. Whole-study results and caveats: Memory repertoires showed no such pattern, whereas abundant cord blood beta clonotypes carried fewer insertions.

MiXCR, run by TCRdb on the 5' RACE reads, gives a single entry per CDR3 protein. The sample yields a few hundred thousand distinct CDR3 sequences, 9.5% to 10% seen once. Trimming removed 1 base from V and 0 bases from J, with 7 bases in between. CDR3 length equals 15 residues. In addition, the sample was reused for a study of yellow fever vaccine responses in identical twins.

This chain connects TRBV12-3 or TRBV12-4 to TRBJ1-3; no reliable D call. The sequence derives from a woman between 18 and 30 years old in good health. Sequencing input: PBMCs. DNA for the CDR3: TGTGCCAGCAGTTTAGTGGGGTTCTCTGGAAACACCATATATTTT. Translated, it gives CASSLVGFSGNTIYF.